This T cell receptor (beta chain) derives from a study of CD8 T cells in ankylosing spondylitis. Study observations and caveats: Ankylosing spondylitis blood seemed to carry a telltale TCR beta motif made of fewer than 10 highly homologous variants.

Molecular-barcoded quantitative 5'-RACE produced these TCR beta libraries. A single record per CDR3 protein comes from TCRdb applying MiXCR to the 5' RACE reads. The sample shows about 220,000 distinct CDR3 sequences, roughly 10% of them seen only once. This clonotype was observed at least ten times. Its antigen is undetermined. This clonotype was sampled from a male donor with ankylosing spondylitis or in good health (not recorded which). Specimen: blood, either unsorted or a sorted T cell fraction (not recorded which).

The chain's CDR3 is CASSALGGRGYGYTF. CDR3 DNA: TGTGCCAGCAGCGCCCTAGGGGGCAGGGGCTATGGCTACACCTTC. This chain uses TRBV11-2 with TRBJ1-2, with 7 bases aligning to TRBD1. J gave up 4 bases and V 5 bases, and 10 bases lay outside the gene matches. Germline V gene data show CDR1 as SGHAT and CDR2 as FQNNGV. The CDR3 is 15 residues long.